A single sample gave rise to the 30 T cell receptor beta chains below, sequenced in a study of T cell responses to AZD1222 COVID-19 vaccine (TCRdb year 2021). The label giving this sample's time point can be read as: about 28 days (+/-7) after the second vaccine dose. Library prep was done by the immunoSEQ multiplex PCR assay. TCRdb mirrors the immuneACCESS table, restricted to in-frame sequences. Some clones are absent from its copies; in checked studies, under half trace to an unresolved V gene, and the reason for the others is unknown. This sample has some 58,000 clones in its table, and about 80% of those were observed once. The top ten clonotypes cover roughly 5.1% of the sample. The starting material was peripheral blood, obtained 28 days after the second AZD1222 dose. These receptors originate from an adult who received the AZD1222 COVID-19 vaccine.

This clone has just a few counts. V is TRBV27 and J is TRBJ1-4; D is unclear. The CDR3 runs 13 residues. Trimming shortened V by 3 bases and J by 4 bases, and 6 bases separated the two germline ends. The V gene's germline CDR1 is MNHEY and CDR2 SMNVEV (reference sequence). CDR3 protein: CASSLAFNEKLFF. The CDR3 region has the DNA TGTGCCAGCAGTTTGGCTTTTAATGAAAAACTGTTTTTT. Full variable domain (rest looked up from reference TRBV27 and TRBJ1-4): EAQVTQNPRYLITVTGKKLTVTCSQNMNHEYMSWYRQDPGLGLRQIYYSMNVEVTDKGDVPEGYKVSRKEKRNFPLILESPSPNQTSLYFCASSLAFNEKLFFGSGTQLSVL.

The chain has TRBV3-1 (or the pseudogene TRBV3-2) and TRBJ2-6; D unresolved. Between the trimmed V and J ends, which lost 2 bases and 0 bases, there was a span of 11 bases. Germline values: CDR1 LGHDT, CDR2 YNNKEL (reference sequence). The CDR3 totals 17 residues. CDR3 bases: TGTGCCAGCAGCCAATTTCTAGACTCCTCTGGGGCCAACGTCCTGACTTTC. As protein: CASSQFLDSSGANVLTF.

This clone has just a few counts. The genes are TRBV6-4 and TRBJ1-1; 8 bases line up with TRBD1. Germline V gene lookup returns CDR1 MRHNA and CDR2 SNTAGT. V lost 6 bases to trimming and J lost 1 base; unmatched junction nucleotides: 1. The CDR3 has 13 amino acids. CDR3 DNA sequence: TGTGCCAGCAGGGACAGGGAGAACACTGAAGCTTTCTTT. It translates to CASRDRENTEAFF.

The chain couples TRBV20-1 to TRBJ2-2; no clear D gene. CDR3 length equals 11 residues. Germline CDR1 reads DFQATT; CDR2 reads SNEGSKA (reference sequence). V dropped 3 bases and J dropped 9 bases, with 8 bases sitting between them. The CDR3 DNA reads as TGCAGTGCTAGCAGCCAGAGGGAGCTGTTTTTT. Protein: CSASSQRELFF.

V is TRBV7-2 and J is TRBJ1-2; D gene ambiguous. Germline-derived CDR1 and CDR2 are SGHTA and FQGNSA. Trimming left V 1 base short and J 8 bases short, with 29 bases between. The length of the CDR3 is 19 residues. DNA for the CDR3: TGTGCCAGCAGCTTAGTCGGGAGCATTAGAAACCCAAACAGTGAAGGCTACACCTTC. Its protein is CASSLVGSIRNPNSEGYTF.

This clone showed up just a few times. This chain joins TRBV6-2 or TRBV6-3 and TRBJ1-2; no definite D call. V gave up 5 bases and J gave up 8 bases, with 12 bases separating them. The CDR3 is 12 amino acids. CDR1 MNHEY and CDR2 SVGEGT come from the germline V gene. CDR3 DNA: TGTGCCAGCAGTCCGCCCGGTTGGGGCTACACCTTC. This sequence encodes CASSPPGWGYTF.

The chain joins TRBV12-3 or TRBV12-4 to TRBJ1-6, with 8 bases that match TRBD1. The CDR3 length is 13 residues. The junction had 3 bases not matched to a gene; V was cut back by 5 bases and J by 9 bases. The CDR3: CASSGQGRSPLHF. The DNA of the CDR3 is TGTGCCAGCAGTGGACAGGGCCGTTCACCCCTCCACTTT.

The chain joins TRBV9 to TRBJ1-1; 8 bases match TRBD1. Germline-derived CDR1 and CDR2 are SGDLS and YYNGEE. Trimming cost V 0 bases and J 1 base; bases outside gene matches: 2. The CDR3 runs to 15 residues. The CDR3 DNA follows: TGTGCCAGCAGCGTAGGGACAGGGACGAACACTGAAGCTTTCTTT. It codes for CASSVGTGTNTEAFF.

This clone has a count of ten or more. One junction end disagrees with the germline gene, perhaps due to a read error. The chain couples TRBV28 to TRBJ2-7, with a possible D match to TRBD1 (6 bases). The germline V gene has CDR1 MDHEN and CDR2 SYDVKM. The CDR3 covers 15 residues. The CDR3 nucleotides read TGTGCAAGCAGTTTGGAGGACAGTCCCTCCTACGAGCAGTACTTC. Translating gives CASSLEDSPSYEQYF.

CDR3 in amino acids: CATTRDRVIYTF. Here the CDR3 DNA reads TGTGCCACTACTAGGGACAGGGTGATCTACACCTTC. The rearrangement joins TRBV19 to TRBJ1-2; 9 positions match TRBD1. From germline, CDR1 is LNHDA and CDR2 SQIVND (reference sequence). The CDR3 is 12 residues long. With V trimmed by 10 bases and J by 10 bases, 10 bases remained unmatched.

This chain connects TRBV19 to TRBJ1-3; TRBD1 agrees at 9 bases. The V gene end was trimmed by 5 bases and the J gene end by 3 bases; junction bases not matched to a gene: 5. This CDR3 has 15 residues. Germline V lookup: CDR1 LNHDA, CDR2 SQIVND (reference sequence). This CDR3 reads CASSPGTGFGNTIYF. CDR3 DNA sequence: TGTGCCAGTAGTCCCGGGACAGGGTTTGGAAACACCATATATTTT. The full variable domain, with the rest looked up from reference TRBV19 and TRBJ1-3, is DGGITQSPKYLFRKEGQNVTLSCEQNLNHDAMYWYRQDPGQGLRLIYYSQIVNDFQKGDIAEGYSVSREKKESFPLTVTSAQKNPTAFYLCASSPGTGFGNTIYFGEGSWLTVV.

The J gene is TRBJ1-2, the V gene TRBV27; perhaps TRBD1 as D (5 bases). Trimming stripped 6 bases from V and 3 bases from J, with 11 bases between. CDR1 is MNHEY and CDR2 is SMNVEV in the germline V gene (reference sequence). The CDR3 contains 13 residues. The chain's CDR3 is CASSPDKDYGYTF. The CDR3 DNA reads TGTGCCAGCAGCCCGGACAAGGACTATGGCTACACCTTC.

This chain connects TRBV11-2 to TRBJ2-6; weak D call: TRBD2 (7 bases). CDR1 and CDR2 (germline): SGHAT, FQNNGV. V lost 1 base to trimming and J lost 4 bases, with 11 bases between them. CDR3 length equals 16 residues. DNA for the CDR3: TGTGCCAGCAGCTTAGGGGGGGGCGCCGGGGCCAACGTCCTGACTTTC. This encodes CASSLGGGAGANVLTF.

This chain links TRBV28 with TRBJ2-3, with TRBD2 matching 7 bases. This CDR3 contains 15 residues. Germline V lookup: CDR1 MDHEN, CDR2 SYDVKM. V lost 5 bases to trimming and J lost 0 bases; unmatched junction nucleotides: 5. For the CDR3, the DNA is TGTGCCAGCAGTCAATCTAGCGGCAGCACAGATACGCAGTATTTT. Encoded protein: CASSQSSGSTDTQYF.

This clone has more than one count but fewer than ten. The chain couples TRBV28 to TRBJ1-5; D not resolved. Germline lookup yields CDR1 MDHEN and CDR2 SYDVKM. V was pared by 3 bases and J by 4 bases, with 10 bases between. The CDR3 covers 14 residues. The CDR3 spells CASSFYVTNQPQHF. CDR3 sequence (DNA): TGTGCCAGCAGTTTTTACGTGACTAATCAGCCCCAGCATTTT.

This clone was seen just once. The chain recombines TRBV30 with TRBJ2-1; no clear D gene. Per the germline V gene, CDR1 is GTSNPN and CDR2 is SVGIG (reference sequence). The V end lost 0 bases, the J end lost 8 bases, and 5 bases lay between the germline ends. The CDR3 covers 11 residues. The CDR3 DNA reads TGTGCCTGGAGTGTAAACTATGAGCAGTTCTTC. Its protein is CAWSVNYEQFF.

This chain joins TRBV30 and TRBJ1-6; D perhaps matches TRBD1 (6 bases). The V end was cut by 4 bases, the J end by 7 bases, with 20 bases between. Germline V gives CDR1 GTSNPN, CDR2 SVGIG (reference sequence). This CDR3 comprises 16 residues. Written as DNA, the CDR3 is TGTGCCTGGACCAAATGGGAGACAGGACAAAATTCACCCCTCCACTTT. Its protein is CAWTKWETGQNSPLHF.

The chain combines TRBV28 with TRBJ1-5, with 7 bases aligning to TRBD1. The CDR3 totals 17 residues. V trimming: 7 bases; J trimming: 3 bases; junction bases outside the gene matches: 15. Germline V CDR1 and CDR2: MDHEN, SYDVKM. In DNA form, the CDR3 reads TGTGCCAGCATTTCTTCTCTTGGCGGGACAGCCAATCAGCCCCAGCATTTT. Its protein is CASISSLGGTANQPQHF. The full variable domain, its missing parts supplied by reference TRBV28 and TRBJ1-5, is DVKVTQSSRYLVKRTGEKVFLECVQDMDHENMFWYRQDPGLGLRLIYFSYDVKMKEKGDIPEGYSVSREKKERFSLILESASTNQTSMYLCASISSLGGTANQPQHFGDGTRLSIL.

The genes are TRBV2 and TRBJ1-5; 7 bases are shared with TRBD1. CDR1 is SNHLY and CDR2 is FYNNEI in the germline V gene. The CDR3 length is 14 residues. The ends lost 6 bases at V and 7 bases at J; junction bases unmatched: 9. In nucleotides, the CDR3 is TGTGCCAGCAGCGATTCGACAGGGTCCCAGCCCCAGCATTTT. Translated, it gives CASSDSTGSQPQHF.

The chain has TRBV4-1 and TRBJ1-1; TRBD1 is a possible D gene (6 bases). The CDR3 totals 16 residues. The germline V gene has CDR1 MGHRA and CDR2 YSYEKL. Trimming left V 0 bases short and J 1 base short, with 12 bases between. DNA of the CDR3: TGCGCCAGCAGCCAAGATCCGTTGGGGGCGAACACTGAAGCTTTCTTT. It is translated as CASSQDPLGANTEAFF.

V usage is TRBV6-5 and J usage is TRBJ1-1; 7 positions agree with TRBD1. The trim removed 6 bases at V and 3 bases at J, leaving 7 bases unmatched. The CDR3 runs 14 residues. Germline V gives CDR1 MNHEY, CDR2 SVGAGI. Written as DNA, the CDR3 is TGTGCCAGCAGCGTAAACCAGGGGGACACTGAAGCTTTCTTT. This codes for CASSVNQGDTEAFF.

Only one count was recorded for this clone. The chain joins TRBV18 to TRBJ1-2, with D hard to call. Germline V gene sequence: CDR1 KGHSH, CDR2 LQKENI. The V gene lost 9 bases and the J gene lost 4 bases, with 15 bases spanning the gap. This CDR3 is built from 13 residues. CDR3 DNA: TGTGCCAGTCGATCAGGAGGTGGCTATGGCTACACCTTC. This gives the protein CASRSGGGYGYTF.

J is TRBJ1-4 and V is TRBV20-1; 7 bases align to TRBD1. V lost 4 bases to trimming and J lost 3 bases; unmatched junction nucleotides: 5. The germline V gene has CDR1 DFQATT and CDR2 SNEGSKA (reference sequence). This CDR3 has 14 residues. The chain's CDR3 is CSAIEGAANEKLFF. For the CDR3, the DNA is TGCAGTGCTATTGAGGGGGCGGCTAATGAAAAACTGTTTTTT.

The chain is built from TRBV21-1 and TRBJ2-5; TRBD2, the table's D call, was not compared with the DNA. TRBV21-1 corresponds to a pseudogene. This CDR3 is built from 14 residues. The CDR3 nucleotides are TGTGCCAGCAGCAAATTTAAAGCCCCGGAGACCCAGTACTTC. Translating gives CASSKFKAPETQYF.

The CDR3 region has the DNA TGTGCCATCATGGGACAGGAGGTCGTC. This sequence encodes CAIMGQEVV. V usage is TRBV10-3 and J usage is TRBJ2-7; 8 nucleotides agree with TRBD1. Germline V gene lookup returns CDR1 ENHRY and CDR2 SYGVKD. The length of the CDR3 is 9 residues.

The CDR3 is CASSLRNLVARGRTRAPYF. The CDR3 bases are TGTGCCAGCAGTTTGAGGAACTTGGTAGCGAGGGGGCGGACCAGAGCCCCGTACTTC. The rearrangement uses TRBV28 and TRBJ2-5; TRBD1 matches at 7 bases. CDR3 size: 19 residues. With 3 bases clipped from V and 13 bases from J, the junction kept 29 bases outside the gene matches. Germline CDR1 and CDR2: MDHEN and SYDVKM.

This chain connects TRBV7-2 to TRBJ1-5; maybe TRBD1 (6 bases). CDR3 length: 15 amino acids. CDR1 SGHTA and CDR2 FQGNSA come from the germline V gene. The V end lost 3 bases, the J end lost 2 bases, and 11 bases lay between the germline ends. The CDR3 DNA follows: TGTGCCAGCAGCTTTAAACAGGGTGGCAATCAGCCCCAGCATTTT. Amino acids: CASSFKQGGNQPQHF.

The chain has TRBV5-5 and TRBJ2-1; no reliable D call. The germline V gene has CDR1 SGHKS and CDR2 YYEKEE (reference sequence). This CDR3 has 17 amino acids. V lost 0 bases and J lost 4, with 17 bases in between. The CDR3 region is CASSLAHRAALYNEQFF. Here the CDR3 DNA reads TGTGCCAGCAGCTTGGCTCACCGGGCAGCGTTATACAATGAGCAGTTCTTC.

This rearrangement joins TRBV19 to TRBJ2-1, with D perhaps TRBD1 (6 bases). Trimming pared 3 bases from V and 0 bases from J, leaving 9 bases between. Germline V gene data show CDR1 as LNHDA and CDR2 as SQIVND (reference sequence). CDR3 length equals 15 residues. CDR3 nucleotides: TGTGCCAGTAGTATCAACAGGGACTCCTACAATGAGCAGTTCTTC. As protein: CASSINRDSYNEQFF.

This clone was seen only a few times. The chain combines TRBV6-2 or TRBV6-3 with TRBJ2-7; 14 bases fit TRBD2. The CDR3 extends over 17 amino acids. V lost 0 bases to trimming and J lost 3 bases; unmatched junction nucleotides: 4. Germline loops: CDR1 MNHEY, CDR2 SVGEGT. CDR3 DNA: TGTGCCAGCAGTTACTCGACTAGCGGGAGGGCTTTCTACGAGCAGTACTTC. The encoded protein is CASSYSTSGRAFYEQYF.